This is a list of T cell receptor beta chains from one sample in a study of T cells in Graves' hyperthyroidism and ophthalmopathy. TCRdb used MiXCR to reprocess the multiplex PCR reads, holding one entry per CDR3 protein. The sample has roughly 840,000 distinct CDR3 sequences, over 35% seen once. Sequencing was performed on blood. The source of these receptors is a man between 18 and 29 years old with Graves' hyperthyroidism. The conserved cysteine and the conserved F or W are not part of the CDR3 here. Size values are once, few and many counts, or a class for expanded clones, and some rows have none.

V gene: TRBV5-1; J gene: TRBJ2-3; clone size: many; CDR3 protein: ASSLGDTQY
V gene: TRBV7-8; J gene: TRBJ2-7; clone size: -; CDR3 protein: ASSLHPRLIPYEQY
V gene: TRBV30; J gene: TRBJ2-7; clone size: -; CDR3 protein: AWSVPEGHYEQY
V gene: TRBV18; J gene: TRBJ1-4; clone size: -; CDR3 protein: ASSPPDRIELF
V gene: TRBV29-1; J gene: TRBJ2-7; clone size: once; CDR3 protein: SVEESPGDDEQY
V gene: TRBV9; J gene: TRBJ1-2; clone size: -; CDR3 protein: ASSVKAGTYGYT
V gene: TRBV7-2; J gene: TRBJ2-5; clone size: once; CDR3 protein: ASSLARGPETQY
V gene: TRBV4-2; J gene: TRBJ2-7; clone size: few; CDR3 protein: ASSESAGSYEQY
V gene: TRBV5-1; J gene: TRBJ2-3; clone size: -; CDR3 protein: ASSLEFSDTQY
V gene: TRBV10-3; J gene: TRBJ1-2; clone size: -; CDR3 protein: ASSAQGADGYT
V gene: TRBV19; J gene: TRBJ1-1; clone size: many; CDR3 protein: AVRRNTEAF
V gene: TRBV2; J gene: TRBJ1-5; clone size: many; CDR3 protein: ASSPRGRAGSNQPQH
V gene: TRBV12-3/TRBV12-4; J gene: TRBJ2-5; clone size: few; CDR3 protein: ASSYPTQETQY
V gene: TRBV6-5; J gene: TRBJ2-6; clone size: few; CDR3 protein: ASSHGGSSGANVLT
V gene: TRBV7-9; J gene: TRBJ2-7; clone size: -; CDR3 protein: ASTGIGQVGPPTYEQY
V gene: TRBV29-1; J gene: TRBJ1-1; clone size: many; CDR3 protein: SVAGALNTEAF
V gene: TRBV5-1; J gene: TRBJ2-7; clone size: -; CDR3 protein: ASPDLQYEQY
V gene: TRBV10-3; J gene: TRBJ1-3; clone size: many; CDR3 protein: AILITIY
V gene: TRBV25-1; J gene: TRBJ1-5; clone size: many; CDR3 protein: ASRDQGARGQPQH
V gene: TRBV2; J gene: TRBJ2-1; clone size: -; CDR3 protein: ASSEGKWGRNEQF
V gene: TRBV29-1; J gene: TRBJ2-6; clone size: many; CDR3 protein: SVRDRAGANVLT
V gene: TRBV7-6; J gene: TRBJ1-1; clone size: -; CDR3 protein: ASSPTDYRGGNTEAF
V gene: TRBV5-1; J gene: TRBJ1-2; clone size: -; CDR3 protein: ASSSTTGSYGYT
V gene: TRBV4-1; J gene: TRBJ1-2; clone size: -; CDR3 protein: ASSQDPTHAGGYT
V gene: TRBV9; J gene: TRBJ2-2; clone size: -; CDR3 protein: ASSGGTSGFGTGELF
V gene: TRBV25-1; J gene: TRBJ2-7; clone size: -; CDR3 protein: ASSLQSGRASGEQY
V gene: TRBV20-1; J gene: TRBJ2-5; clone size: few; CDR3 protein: SASSPSGGGETQY
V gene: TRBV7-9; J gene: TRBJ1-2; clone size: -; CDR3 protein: ASSLASSYGYT
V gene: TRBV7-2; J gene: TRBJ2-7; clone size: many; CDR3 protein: ASSWTSGQYEQY
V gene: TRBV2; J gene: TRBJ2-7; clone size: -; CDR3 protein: ASTRSTGAPYEQY
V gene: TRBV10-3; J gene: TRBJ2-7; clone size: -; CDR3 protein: ASRTGEYYEQY
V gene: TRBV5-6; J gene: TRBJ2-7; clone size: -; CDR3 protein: ASSSRDRPYDQQY
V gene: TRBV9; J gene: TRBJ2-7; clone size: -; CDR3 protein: ASSKFSGDGYNEQY
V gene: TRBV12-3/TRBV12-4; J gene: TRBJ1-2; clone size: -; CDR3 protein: ASSSSRQGAPYGYT
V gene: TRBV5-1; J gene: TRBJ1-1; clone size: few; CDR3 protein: ASSFVGIDRGTMNTEAF
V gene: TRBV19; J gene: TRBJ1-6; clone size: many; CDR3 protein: ASSIGQGWNSPLH
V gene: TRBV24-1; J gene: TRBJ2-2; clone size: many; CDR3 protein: ATSDNYPNTGELF
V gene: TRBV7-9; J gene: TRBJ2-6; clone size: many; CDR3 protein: ASSFDSHGANVLT
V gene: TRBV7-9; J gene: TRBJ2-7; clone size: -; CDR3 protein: ASSSVYYEQY
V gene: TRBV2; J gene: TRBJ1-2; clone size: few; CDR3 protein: ASSEGHYSGRGNYGYT
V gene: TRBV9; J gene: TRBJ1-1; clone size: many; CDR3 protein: ASSVDQVTEAF
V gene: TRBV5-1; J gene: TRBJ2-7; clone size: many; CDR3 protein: ASRNIAGGEYEQY
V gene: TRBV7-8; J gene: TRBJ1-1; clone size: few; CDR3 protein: ASSFRVGLNTEAF
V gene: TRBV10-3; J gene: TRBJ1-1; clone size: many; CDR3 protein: AISEPGWAKTEAF
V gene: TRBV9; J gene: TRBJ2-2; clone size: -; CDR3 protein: ASSVVGTGDFGELF
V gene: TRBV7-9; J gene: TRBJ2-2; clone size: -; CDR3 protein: ASSTSGGPTSTGELF
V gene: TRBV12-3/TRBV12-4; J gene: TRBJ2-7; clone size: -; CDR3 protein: ASSFLTTEQY
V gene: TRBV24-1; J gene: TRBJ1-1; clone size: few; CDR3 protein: ASPPPGTGNTEAF
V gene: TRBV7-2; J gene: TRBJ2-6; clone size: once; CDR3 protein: ASRTVSSGANVLT
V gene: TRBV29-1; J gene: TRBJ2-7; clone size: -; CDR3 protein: SVADVGGSYEQY
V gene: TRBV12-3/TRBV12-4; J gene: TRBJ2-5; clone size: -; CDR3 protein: ASRFRPLGETQY